The clone carrying this T cell receptor (beta chain) occurred a few times. What it recognizes is unknown. These data belong to a study of T-cell memory formation after mild COVID-19. Study results and limitations: CD4+ contracting clones lay mainly in CM and EM, CD8+ ones in EMRA. Clones shrinking from day 15 to 85 showed even CD4/CD8 mixes; later expanders tilted CD4+.

The ends were cut back, 5 bases at V and 3 bases at J, with 11 bases in the middle. Germline CDR1 is LGHNA and CDR2 is YNFKEQ. The CDR3 is made up of 13 amino acids. Constant-segment primers were used for 5'RACE, and the resulting TCR alpha and TCR beta cDNA libraries carried sample barcodes and UMIs. TCRdb re-derived calls from the 5' RACE reads in MiXCR, one entry per CDR3 protein. The table lists some 86,000 distinct CDR3 sequences, 25% of them singletons. What was sequenced was PBMCs or a T cell subset sorted from them (not recorded which). The sequence was obtained from a man between 18 and 35 years old who had mild COVID-19 (a few samples of this study predate the infection). Cell type and time point are not known. V and J are TRBV4-2 and TRBJ2-7, with a possible D match to TRBD2 (7 bases). CDR3 nucleotides: TGTGCCAGCAGCGGGGGGGGCCTCTACGAGCAGTACGTC. Residues: CASSGGGLYEQYV.